A selection of T cell receptor beta chains follows, all from one sample in a study of molecular identifiers for immune sequencing clone quantification. TCRdb reprocessed the PCR reads via MiXCR and lists one record per CDR3 protein. The table records approximately 670,000 distinct CDR3 sequences, 20% of them present only once. The sequenced sample consisted of naive CD8+ T cells from blood, with Jurkat cell RNA spiked in. The receptors were gathered from a human donor in good health. Some libraries in this study had Jurkat cell RNA spiked in. The CDR3 runs from the conserved cysteine through the conserved F or W. A D gene is named only where the DNA matches it firmly. A row's size may be missing; if present it is once, few, many or a size class.

.	TRBJ1-5	TRBD1	TRBV19	CASSIGFGTGVLEPQHF	TGTGCCAGTAGTATTGGCTTCGGGACAGGGGTTTTAGAGCCCCAGCATTTT
many	TRBJ1-1	.	TRBV11-2	CASKSNMNTEAFF	TGTGCCAGCAAGAGTAACATGAACACTGAAGCTTTCTTT
many	TRBJ1-2	.	TRBV18	CASSPGYGYTF	TGTGCCAGCTCACCGGGATATGGCTACACCTTC
many	TRBJ2-7	.	TRBV30	CAWSVRGEQYF	TGTGCCTGGAGTGTACGGGGCGAGCAGTACTTC
many	TRBJ2-7	TRBD2	TRBV7-9	CASSLVAGVREQYF	TGTGCCAGCAGCTTAGTAGCGGGAGTGCGGGAGCAGTACTTC
many	TRBJ2-7	TRBD1	TRBV4-3	CASSQDFRTGSPWQYF	TGCGCCAGCAGCCAAGATTTTAGGACAGGATCCCCGTGGCAGTACTTC
few	TRBJ1-1	.	TRBV5-6	CASSRTGGLRAFF	TGTGCCAGCAGCCGTACCGGAGGGTTAAGGGCTTTCTTT
many	TRBJ2-7	TRBD1	TRBV4-3	CASSQDPGQGYEQYF	TGCGCCAGCAGCCAAGATCCGGGACAGGGGTACGAGCAGTACTTC
.	TRBJ1-6	.	TRBV9	CASSGDGSSYNSPLHF	TGTGCCAGCAGCGGGGACGGAAGCTCCTATAATTCACCCCTCCACTTT
many	TRBJ2-7	.	TRBV6-2/TRBV6-3	CASRYTGQLEQYF	TGTGCCAGCAGGTACACAGGGCAACTCGAGCAGTACTTC
few	TRBJ1-1	.	TRBV4-3	CASSPRGAGDTEAFF	TGCGCCAGCAGCCCCCGGGGGGCCGGGGACACTGAAGCTTTCTTT
.	TRBJ1-2	.	TRBV20-1	CSAREIDNYGYTF	TGCAGTGCTAGAGAGATAGACAACTATGGCTACACCTTC
few	TRBJ1-6	.	TRBV4-3	CASSQEHQGGNSPLHF	TGCGCCAGCAGCCAAGAGCACCAGGGTGGAAATTCACCCCTCCACTTT
many	TRBJ1-5	TRBD1	TRBV4-3	CASSQDLTGRYQPQHF	TGCGCCAGCAGCCAAGACCTGACAGGGCGTTATCAGCCCCAGCATTTT
.	TRBJ1-2	TRBD1	TRBV6-5	CASSYSRVRGGSGYTF	TGTGCCAGCAGTTACTCGCGTGTTCGAGGGGGCTCTGGCTACACCTTC
few	TRBJ1-5	.	TRBV19	CASSIGRTLSNQPQHF	TGTGCCAGTAGTATAGGCCGGACACTTAGCAATCAGCCCCAGCATTTT
many	TRBJ2-5	.	TRBV25-1	CASSEFSLGLYF	TGTGCCAGCAGTGAATTTTCCCTAGGTCTCTACTTC
many	TRBJ2-5	TRBD1	TRBV7-2	CASRNRGQETQYF	TGTGCCAGCAGGAACAGGGGGCAAGAGACCCAGTACTTC
few	TRBJ1-1	.	TRBV11-2	CASSPQARNTEAFF	TGTGCCAGCAGCCCCCAGGCTCGAAACACTGAAGCTTTCTTT
many	TRBJ1-2	TRBD1	TRBV12-3/TRBV12-4	CASNDRDRGLDGYTF	TGTGCCAGCAACGACCGGGACAGGGGGCTTGACGGCTACACCTTC
many	TRBJ2-3	TRBD1	TRBV12-3/TRBV12-4	CASSLSRDRSTDTQYF	TGTGCCAGCAGTTTGAGCAGGGACAGGTCCACAGATACGCAGTATTTT
many	TRBJ2-3	TRBD2	TRBV6-6	CASRPAGGYTDTQYF	TGTGCCAGCAGGCCAGCGGGGGGTTATACAGATACGCAGTATTTT
many	TRBJ1-2	.	TRBV16	CASSQSFGDESNGYTF	TGTGCCAGCAGCCAATCGTTTGGGGACGAGTCTAATGGCTACACCTTC
many	TRBJ2-2	TRBD2	TRBV4-3	CASSLQGTSAGELFF	TGCGCCAGCAGCCTCCAGGGGACTAGTGCCGGGGAGCTGTTTTTT
many	TRBJ1-1	TRBD1	TRBV6-5	CASSYSAGGSTEAFF	TGTGCCAGCAGTTACTCGGCAGGGGGGAGCACTGAAGCTTTCTTT
many	TRBJ1-6	.	TRBV27	CASSQDSTDSPLHF	TGTGCCAGCAGTCAAGACAGTACGGATTCACCCCTCCACTTT
few	TRBJ2-1	.	TRBV27	CASSLYRGGIYNEQFF	TGTGCCAGCAGTTTATATCGCGGGGGCATATACAATGAGCAGTTCTTC
many	TRBJ1-1	TRBD1	TRBV10-3	CAISVDRGDTEAFF	TGTGCCATCAGTGTAGACAGGGGCGACACTGAAGCTTTCTTT
many	TRBJ2-5	.	TRBV6-5	CASGHSQETQYF	TGTGCCAGCGGACACAGCCAAGAGACCCAGTACTTC
few	TRBJ2-1	.	TRBV19	CASSPWTGAGEQFF	TGTGCCAGTAGTCCCTGGACGGGGGCTGGGGAGCAGTTCTTC
few	TRBJ1-2	.	TRBV21-1	CASSKWKGGVGLNYGYTF	TGTGCCAGCAGCAAATGGAAGGGGGGTGTGGGGCTAAACTATGGCTACACCTTC
.	TRBJ2-3	.	TRBV4-1	CASGQGTSSTDTQYF	TGCGCCAGCGGCCAAGGGACCTCTAGCACAGATACGCAGTATTTT